Below, one TCR beta chain is given with its context. CDR3 size: 15 residues. Germline V gene data show CDR1 as SGHTA and CDR2 as FQGTGA. V gave up 3 bases and J gave up 2 bases; unmatched junction bases: 5. This sample stems from a study of blood T cell repertoires in COVID-19. Overall study: Samples came from the United States, Italy and Spain, spanning acute and convalescent COVID-19. The analysed material was cDNA or gDNA that came from T cells, B-cell-depleted T cells, or PBMCs.

Original methodology: By means of reference gene primer amplification, nucleated cell counts were estimated. Assay used: immunoSEQ multiplex PCR; TCRdb lists only in-frame clones, some missing. That table furnishes V, J and clone size, whereas the DNA furnished D and trimming. The profile covers 150,000 to 200,000 clones, with approximately 90% appearing a single time and 0.88% taken by the ten largest. This sequence originates from a woman aged 18-30 years who had recovered from COVID-19. The chain recombines TRBV7-3 with TRBJ2-3, with 7 bases matching TRBD1. The sample taken for sequencing was peripheral blood. CDR3 sequence reads: CASSFTGADTDTQYF. As DNA, the CDR3 is TGTGCCAGCAGCTTCACAGGGGCGGACACAGATACGCAGTATTTT.